This T cell receptor beta chain was found in a study of shared clonotypes between healthy human individuals. The germline gives CDR1 LGHNT, CDR2 FRNRAP. Trimming cost V 1 base and J 1 base, with 5 bases left between them. This CDR3 spans 13 amino acids. An even split of each subset's genomic DNA across several immunoSEQ plates was performed. This table comes from immunoSEQ multiplex PCR, and its TCRdb copy is limited to in-frame clones, with some not included. The sample lists 1.6 million or so clones, more than 95% occurring once. The rearrangement joins TRBV12-5 to TRBJ2-7; D remains ambiguous. The source of this sequence is a man younger than 40 in good health. Source material: naive CD4+ T cells sorted from blood. Indicated subset: CD45RA+ positively selected. In DNA, the CDR3 is TGTGCTAGTGGTTTGGACAGTTCCTACGAGCAGTACTTC. Translating gives CASGLDSSYEQYF.